This T cell receptor beta chain was observed in a study of tumour-infiltrating T cells in Burkitt lymphoma. As for the study in general: The Burkitt lymphoma cohort spanned all epidemiological subtypes. Survival, overall and progression-free, tracked with productive clonality. Study-level points and caveats: Several public clonotypes recurred in numerous Burkitt lymphoma patients.

The CDR3 runs 15 residues. The ends lost 0 bases at V and 5 bases at J; junction bases unmatched: 2. Germline lookup yields CDR1 SGHNT and CDR2 YYREEE (reference sequence). Data came from immunoSEQ multiplex PCR; TCRdb stores just in-frame clones and leaves some out. The sample carries about 50,000 clones, 30% to 40% recorded once. There are a few counts of this clone. Its antigen is not known. V gene TRBV5-4 combines with J gene TRBJ2-7; 13 bases line up with TRBD2. The origin of this receptor is a human donor with Burkitt lymphoma. The specimen was tumor tissue. CDR3 protein: CASSLAGLAGDEQYF. CDR3 nucleotides: TGTGCCAGCAGCTTGGCTGGACTAGCGGGGGACGAGCAGTACTTC.